This T cell receptor (beta chain) is from a study of T-cell reconstitution after alpha-beta-depleted transplantation in children. Preparation of the TCRbeta library involved a method that used unique molecular identifiers. TCRdb recomputed calls from the PCR reads with MiXCR, one row per CDR3 protein. The table includes approximately 1,000,000 distinct CDR3 sequences, roughly 29% detected once. Germline V lookup: CDR1 MDHEN, CDR2 SYDVKM. V lost 5 bases to trimming and J lost 2 bases, with 10 bases between them. The CDR3 consists of 13 residues. The chain employs TRBV28 and TRBJ2-7; a weak D match, TRBD1 (5 bases). This sequence was found in a boy under two years old who had a stem cell transplant for SCID, so the T cells may come from the graft donor. Sequencing used PBMCs, mostly from graft donor cells, obtained 360 days after TCRalphabeta/CD19-depleted stem cell transplant. CDR3 loop: CASSPGHTYEQYF. For the CDR3, the DNA is TGTGCCAGCAGTCCCGGACATACCTACGAGCAGTACTTC.